A selection of T cell receptor beta chains follows, all from one sample in a study of T cell responses to AZD1222 COVID-19 vaccine. Clones were read by immunoSEQ multiplex PCR, and TCRdb kept only the in-frame ones, dropping some. The sample contains 150,000 to 200,000 clones, roughly 92% of which appear only once. The source material was peripheral blood, sampled on day 0 of AZD1222 vaccination. The receptors stem from an adult in good health. CDR3s include the opening cysteine and the closing phenylalanine or tryptophan. The D gene is left open where the match is weak. The listing skips clone size in some rows; elsewhere it reads once, few, many or a size class.

cdr3_nt cdr3_aa clone_size cdr3_length j_call v_call d_call
TGTGCCAGCAGTGTAAGCACCGGGGAGCTGTTTTTT CASSVSTGELFF . 12 TRBJ2-2 TRBV2 .
TGTGCCAGCAGCAAAGGGACTAGCGGGAGGGCAGGAGATACGCAGTATTTT CASSKGTSGRAGDTQYF . 17 TRBJ2-3 TRBV21-1 .
TGTGCCAGCAGTTACTTTCGGGGGGGGTCTGAAGCTTTCTTT CASSYFRGGSEAFF . 14 TRBJ1-1 TRBV6-2/TRBV6-3 .
TGTGCCAGTACCGACAGGGGTTATAATTCACCCCTCCACTTT CASTDRGYNSPLHF . 14 TRBJ1-6 TRBV19 TRBD1
TGTGCCAGCAGCCCGACAGGCAACTATGGCTACACCTTC CASSPTGNYGYTF . 13 TRBJ1-2 TRBV5-6 .
TGTGCCTGGAGTGTGGGACGGGGCCCCTACGAGCAGTACTTC CAWSVGRGPYEQYF . 14 TRBJ2-7 TRBV30 .
TGTGCCAGCAGCTGGGGATCAGGAGATACGCAGTATTTT CASSWGSGDTQYF . 13 TRBJ2-3 TRBV5-5 .
TGCGCCAGCAGACAGGGTCCGGATTCACCCCTCCACTTT CASRQGPDSPLHF . 13 TRBJ1-6 TRBV10-2 .
TGTGCCAGCAGCAATCCTAATGAAAAACTGTTTTTT CASSNPNEKLFF . 12 TRBJ1-4 TRBV9 .
TGTGCCAGCAGCTCGTGGACTAGCGGGGGGCCGCAGTATTTT CASSSWTSGGPQYF . 14 TRBJ2-3 TRBV5-4 TRBD2
TGCGCCAGCAGCATCGGGACAGGGTATGGCTACACCTTC CASSIGTGYGYTF . 13 TRBJ1-2 TRBV5-1 TRBD1
TGTGCCAGTACCACGGGAGGGGTCCTCTCTGGAAACACCATATATTTT CASTTGGVLSGNTIYF . 16 TRBJ1-3 TRBV19 .
TGCGCCAGCAGCTTGAGGGGGGATAATTCACCCCTCCACTTT CASSLRGDNSPLHF . 14 TRBJ1-6 TRBV5-1 .
TGCAGTGCTAGTGGGGTCAGGATGAATCAGCCCCAGCATTTT CSASGVRMNQPQHF . 14 TRBJ1-5 TRBV20-1 .
TGCGCCAGCGGGCAGGGGGCGGATGGCTACACCTTC CASGQGADGYTF once 12 TRBJ1-2 TRBV5-1 TRBD1
TGTGCCAGCACAATGGGGGGGAGCGGCTATGGCTACACCTTC CASTMGGSGYGYTF once 14 TRBJ1-2 TRBV7-9 .
TGTGCCAGTAGTCTCGTCATCACAGGGAATTCTGAAGCTTTCTTT CASSLVITGNSEAFF . 15 TRBJ1-1 TRBV19 .
TGTGCCAGCAGTCAGGACAGGGGCTCGATCTACGAGCAGTACTTC CASSQDRGSIYEQYF . 15 TRBJ2-7 TRBV6-5 TRBD1
TGTGCCAGCAGTAGACCAGGGACTAGCGGCTCCTACGAGCAGTACTTC CASSRPGTSGSYEQYF . 16 TRBJ2-7 TRBV28 TRBD2
TGTGCCAGTAGTATTAGACAGGGCAACTCCTACGAGCAGTACTTC CASSIRQGNSYEQYF . 15 TRBJ2-7 TRBV19 TRBD1
TGTGCCAGCAGTGTATCGTCTAGCGGGAAAGGCGAGCAGTACTTC CASSVSSSGKGEQYF . 15 TRBJ2-7 TRBV2 TRBD2
TGTGCCAGTAAAGGACAGCTGAACACTGAAGCTTTCTTT CASKGQLNTEAFF . 13 TRBJ1-1 TRBV19 .
TGTGCCAGCAGAACCTACAGGGGAAGCAATCAGCCCCAGCATTTT CASRTYRGSNQPQHF once 15 TRBJ1-5 TRBV6-5 TRBD1
TGTGCCAGCAGACTCAGGGGGCGAGACACTGAAGCTTTCTTT CASRLRGRDTEAFF . 14 TRBJ1-1 TRBV6-6 TRBD1
TGTGCCAGCAGCCCATTCATGCGGGGGGGCTTC CASSPFMRGGF . 11 TRBJ1-2 TRBV9 .
TGCGCCAGCAGTGATGGGGGGGAGGCCTACGAGCAGTACTTC CASSDGGEAYEQYF . 14 TRBJ2-7 TRBV10-2 TRBD2
TGTGCCAGCAGTCTTCTAGCTGGGACAGACACAGATACGCAGTATTTT CASSLLAGTDTDTQYF . 16 TRBJ2-3 TRBV28 TRBD1
TGTGCCAGCAGCCGACGGACAGGGGGCAAGGACTATGGCTACACCTTC CASSRRTGGKDYGYTF . 16 TRBJ1-2 TRBV14 TRBD1
TGTGCCAGCAGCGTAATGGGGAACTCCTACGAGCAGTACTTC CASSVMGNSYEQYF . 14 TRBJ2-7 TRBV9 .
TGCGCCAGCAGCTTGGGACAGGGAACCCCCACTGAAGCTTTCTTT CASSLGQGTPTEAFF . 15 TRBJ1-1 TRBV5-1 TRBD1
TGCAGCGTTGACGGTCAGAGCAACACTGAAGCTTTCTTT CSVDGQSNTEAFF . 13 TRBJ1-1 TRBV29-1 .
TGTGCCAGCGGGGGTTTTGGTGGAAACACCATATATTTT CASGGFGGNTIYF . 13 TRBJ1-3 TRBV27 .
TGTGCCAGCAGTTACTCGAGCGGTATAGGTGAAAAACTGTTTTTT CASSYSSGIGEKLFF . 15 TRBJ1-4 TRBV6-5 .
TGCGCCAGCAGCCCCAGACAGGGAGAATACTCACCCCTCCACTTT CASSPRQGEYSPLHF . 15 TRBJ1-6 TRBV5-1 TRBD1
TGTGCCAGCACCGTCCTGACTAGCGGGAGTCCCGGCGAGCAGTACTTC CASTVLTSGSPGEQYF . 16 TRBJ2-7 TRBV11-2 TRBD2
TGTGCCAGCAGCTTGGGACTAGCGGGAGGAAAGCAGTACTTC CASSLGLAGGKQYF . 14 TRBJ2-7 TRBV5-6 TRBD2
TGCGCCAGCAGGGAGGGAGGCGGGACAGGGTACACTGAAGCTTTCTTT CASREGGGTGYTEAFF . 16 TRBJ1-1 TRBV4-1 TRBD1
TGTGCCAGCAGCTCAGCAGAGACCCAGTACTTC CASSSAETQYF . 11 TRBJ2-5 TRBV7-9 .
TGTGCCAGCAGTTTAAGGGGGCCGGTAGGGACTGAAGCTTTCTTT CASSLRGPVGTEAFF . 15 TRBJ1-1 TRBV27 TRBD1
TGTGCCAGCAGTTCATATAACTATGGCTACACCTTC CASSSYNYGYTF . 12 TRBJ1-2 TRBV7-6 .
TGTGCCAGCAGCTTGGTGGGGCATGCTGAAGCTTTCTTT CASSLVGHAEAFF . 13 TRBJ1-1 TRBV5-8 .
TGTGCCAGCACAGCCGGGACTAGAGGGAACAATGAGCAGTTCTTC CASTAGTRGNNEQFF . 15 TRBJ2-1 TRBV27 TRBD2
TGCGCCAGCAGCCAAGCCGGGACCCCAGGGACCGGGGAGCTGTTTTTT CASSQAGTPGTGELFF . 16 TRBJ2-2 TRBV4-1 .